This T cell receptor (beta chain) was sequenced in a study of blood T cell repertoires in COVID-19. About the study: Italy, Spain and the United States were the sources of the convalescent and acute COVID-19 samples. Sources were T cells, B-cell-depleted T cells, or PBMCs; the material itself was cDNA or gDNA.

Assay: immunoSEQ multiplex PCR; the TCRdb copy retains only in-frame clones and omits some. The profile covers 350,000 to 450,000 clones, with around 85% appearing a single time and roughly 3.6% taken by the ten largest. The CDR3 length is 13 residues. V trimming: 5 bases; J trimming: 4 bases; junction bases outside the gene matches: 7. Per the germline V gene, CDR1 is GTSNPN and CDR2 is SVGIG (reference sequence). This chain connects TRBV30 to TRBJ1-2; 7 bases align to TRBD1. This TCR was sampled from a young woman with acute or convalescent COVID-19. Source material: peripheral blood. This CDR3 reads CAWDPGQIYGYTF. CDR3 DNA sequence: TGTGCCTGGGACCCGGGACAGATCTATGGCTACACCTTC.